This T cell receptor (beta chain) is drawn from a study of breast tumors, draining lymph nodes, adjacent tissues (dated by TCRdb to 2016 to 2017). A note on the overall study: TCR beta repertoires were compared across tumor, adjacent nontumor tissue and axillary lymph nodes obtained from breast cancer patients. In human breast cancer, the study set out to evaluate how tumor, surrounding tissue and draining lymph node repertoires relate to one another and whether T cells may move between these sites.

In the germline V gene (reference sequence), CDR1 corresponds to GTSNPN and CDR2 to SVGIG. V lost 3 bases and J lost 3 bases; the stretch between them is 21 bases long. From its cysteine to its phenylalanine, the CDR3 spans 17 amino acids. Left in the record is the CDR3 DNA by itself, 51 bases read in frame from the first base. The listed sequencing device is Illumina HiSeq 2000. TCR beta chain libraries were generated by multiplex PCR amplification. The amplified TCR beta chain products were analyzed by high-throughput sequencing. TCRdb reprocessed the public reads (quality trimming at Q25 with fastp, clone calling with MiXCR) and kept in-frame beta chains. Duplicate CDR3 protein sequences are folded into a single record with the most common DNA and genes. Recorded for this sample are about 230,000 distinct CDR3 sequences; about 32% of them occurred a single time. The ten largest clones take up just over 1.4% of the sample.

General findings and caveats noted by the study authors: T-cell repertoire diversity in tumors was found to be lower than in lymph nodes but higher than in nontumor tissue, and preferential V and J gene usage was observed. The data were judged consistent with most tumor T cells deriving from the lymph node and then expanding within tumor tissue. The conclusion that tumor T cells originate in lymph nodes was framed as consistent with a hypothesis rather than directly demonstrated. Tumor and nontumor tissue repertoires were significantly more similar in luminal-like than in basal-like breast cancer.

This clonotype was found once. This clone's antigen is unknown. A single base separates this from a much larger clone, so it may be a read error. Lymph node samples were obtained from the axillary draining lymph nodes of breast cancer patients. The sequenced sample consisted of axillary lymph node tissue. This TCR came from a female donor with breast cancer. Some clones in this sample may be carry-over from other donors' samples. The chain employs TRBV30 and TRBJ1-5, with a tentative D gene TRBD1 over 5 matching bases. Here is the DNA: TGTGCCTGGAGCATAACGGCCGGGGGAGGGACCAATCAGCCCCAGCATTTT. This sequence encodes CAWSITAGGGTNQPQHF.